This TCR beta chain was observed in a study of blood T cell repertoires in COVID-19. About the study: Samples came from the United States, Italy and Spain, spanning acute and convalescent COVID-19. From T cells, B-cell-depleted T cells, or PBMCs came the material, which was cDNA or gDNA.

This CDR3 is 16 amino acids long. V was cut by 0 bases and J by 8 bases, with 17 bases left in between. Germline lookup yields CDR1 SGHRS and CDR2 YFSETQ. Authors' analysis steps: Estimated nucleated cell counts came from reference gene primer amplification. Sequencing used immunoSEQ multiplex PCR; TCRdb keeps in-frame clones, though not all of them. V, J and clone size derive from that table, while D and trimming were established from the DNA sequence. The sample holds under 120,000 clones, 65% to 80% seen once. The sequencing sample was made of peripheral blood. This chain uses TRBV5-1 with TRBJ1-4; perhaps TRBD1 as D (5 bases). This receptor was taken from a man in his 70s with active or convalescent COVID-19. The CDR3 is CASSLGVAGNSEKLFF. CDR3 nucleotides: TGCGCCAGCAGCTTGGGAGTGGCAGGGAATAGCGAAAAACTGTTTTTT. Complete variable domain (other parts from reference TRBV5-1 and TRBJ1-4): KAGVTQTPRYLIKTRGQQVTLSCSPISGHRSVSWYQQTPGQGLQFLFEYFSETQRNKGNFPGRFSGRQFSNSRSEMNVSTLELGDSALYLCASSLGVAGNSEKLFFGSGTQLSVL.